This TCR beta chain was sequenced in a study of cytomegalovirus exposure and HLA in healthy donors. This clone was found a few times. Use of 60 Vbeta and 13 Jbeta primers characterized the PCR. Measured with immunoSEQ multiplex PCR; TCRdb has only the in-frame clones, and not every one. The repertoire has about 57,000 clones, 72% of them found once; the top ten carry about 9.7%. CDR3 size: 13 residues. Germline CDR1 LNHDA, CDR2 SQIVND (reference sequence). Trimming pared 5 bases from V and 7 bases from J, leaving 12 bases between. The chain couples TRBV19 to TRBJ1-5; D is unclear. The clonotype was recovered from a woman in her 50s in good health and CMV-seronegative. Sequenced material: PBMCs. In DNA form, the CDR3 reads TGTGCCAGTAGTCCACGCGGTAGCCAGCCCCAGCATTTT. Its protein product is CASSPRGSQPQHF.